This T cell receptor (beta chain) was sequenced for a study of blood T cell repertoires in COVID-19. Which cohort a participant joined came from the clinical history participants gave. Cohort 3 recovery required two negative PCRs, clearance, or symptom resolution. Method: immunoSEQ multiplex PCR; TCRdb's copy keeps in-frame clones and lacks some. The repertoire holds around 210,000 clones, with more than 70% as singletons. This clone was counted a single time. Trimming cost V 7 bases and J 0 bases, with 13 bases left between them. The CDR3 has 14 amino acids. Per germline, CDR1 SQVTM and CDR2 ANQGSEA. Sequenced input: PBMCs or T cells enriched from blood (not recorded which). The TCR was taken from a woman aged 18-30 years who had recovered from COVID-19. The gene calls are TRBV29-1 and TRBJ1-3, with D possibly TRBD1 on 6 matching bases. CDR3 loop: CSAGQSFSGNTIYF. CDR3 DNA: TGCAGCGCCGGACAGAGTTTCTCTGGAAACACCATATATTTT.